The next 2 T cell receptor beta chains were all read from a single sample in a study of early T cells in non-severe SARS-CoV-2 infection. TCRdb independently ran MiXCR on the 5' RACE reads; one entry per CDR3 protein. The top ten clones hold approximately 7.4% of a sample with some 80,000 distinct CDR3 sequences, approximately 5% of them seen once. This specimen was whole blood, taken at baseline. All receptors derive from an adult who was a healthcare worker with PCR-confirmed SARS-CoV-2 infection or an uninfected control (not recorded which).

The rearrangement uses TRBV20-1 and TRBJ2-7; 10 bases match TRBD2. CDR3 length equals 16 residues. J gave up 5 bases and V 0 bases, and 10 bases lay outside the gene matches. Germline V lookup: CDR1 DFQATT, CDR2 SNEGSKA (reference sequence). The CDR3 DNA sequence: TGCAGTGCTAGAGACCCTAGCGGGAGAAAGTCGAACGAGCAGTACTTC. It translates to CSARDPSGRKSNEQYF.

This clonotype turned up a few times. The CDR3 spells CASSPLRGTYNEQFF. In nucleotides, the CDR3 is TGTGCCAGCAGCCCCCTTCGGGGGACCTACAATGAGCAGTTCTTC. The genes are TRBV3-1 and TRBJ2-1, with D maybe TRBD2 (6 bases). Trimming pared 4 bases from V and 2 bases from J, leaving 12 bases between. Germline values: CDR1 LGHDT, CDR2 YNNKEL (reference sequence). The CDR3 totals 15 residues.